This T cell receptor beta chain was recovered during a study of a mutant IDH1 vaccine in newly diagnosed glioma. At the level of the study: Following radiotherapy alone, or alongside temozolomide cycles, vaccination was started after an interval of 4-6 weeks.

Generated by immunoSEQ multiplex PCR, the TCRdb table keeps only in-frame clones and is missing some. The sample holds 20,000 to 30,000 clones; 65% to 85% are singletons and the top ten take 6% to 8%. Time point indicated: week 5, during vaccination. Vaccination comprised doses that each held 300 ug of mutant IDH1 20-mer peptide, plus topical imiquimod. Germline lookup yields CDR1 ENHRY and CDR2 SYGVKD. This CDR3 region has 14 residues. V dropped 6 bases and J dropped 6 bases, with 14 bases sitting between them. As regards this clone: Its specificity is unknown.

The chain is built from TRBV10-3 and TRBJ2-2, with a possible D match to TRBD2 (6 bases). This clonotype was sampled from a man aged 35-49 years with glioma. Some clones in this sample may be carry-over from other donors' samples. Sequencing used PBMCs, obtained from a glioma patient whose treatment included an IDH1 peptide vaccine. CDR3 residues: CAIRRGEPPGELFF. In nucleotides, the CDR3 is TGTGCCATCAGGCGCGGGGAACCCCCCGGGGAGCTGTTTTTT.